This T cell receptor beta chain was found in a study of T cell repertoires in cytomegalovirus infection (dated by TCRdb to about 2019). Turning to the overall study: Peptide stimulations targeted recently identified HLA-C-restricted CMV epitopes, whose presentation resists viral immunomodulation, together with well-studied HLA-B-restricted epitopes. Because public TCR beta signatures pointed to carriage of CMV infection together with the matching HLA type, the HLA type of each donor mattered for the analysis.

CDR3 length: 16 amino acids, cysteine to phenylalanine. Left in the record is the CDR3 DNA by itself, 48 bases read in frame from the first base. Trimming takes 4 bases off V and 5 bases off J; junction bases not matched to a gene: 12. According to the germline V gene (reference sequence), CDR1 reads SGHKS and CDR2 reads YYEKEE. The meaning of the sample's treatment or condition label: in vitro stimulation with specific CMV peptide epitopes to enrich CMV-specific T cells. In its sample, this clonotype was seen a few times. Which antigen it targets is not known. One base away there is no much larger clone; base qualities are not given. Summary of the overall study and its limitations: In both this cohort and an independent cohort of over 350 donors, the cumulative frequency of public TCR beta family members distinguished carriers of CMV infection plus the relevant HLA type. In the ex vivo response, HLA-C-restricted CMV-specific TCR beta clonotypes were dominant, and in two of eight donors the single most frequent clonotype came from this HLA-C-restricted group.

Instrument used: Illumina HiSeq 1500. The public sequencing data were trimmed at Q25 with fastp and processed into clonotypes with MiXCR by TCRdb, which kept only in-frame beta chains. A single entry per CDR3 protein holds the most common genes and DNA from its merged rows. Recorded for this sample are some 590,000 distinct CDR3 sequences; 40% of them occurred a single time. Jointly, the top ten make up around 48% of the sample. This TCR came from a human donor in good health (CMV status not recorded). Some clones in this sample may be carry-over from other donors' samples. Specimen: cultured PBMCs, collected from culture after CMV antigen stimulation. This sequence uses TRBV5-5 and TRBJ2-5, with 9 bases matching TRBD1. The CDR3 in this case is CASSLESGQGLETQYF. The sequenced DNA is TGTGCCAGCAGCCTGGAGTCGGGACAGGGTCTGGAGACCCAGTACTTC. Full variable domain (CDR3 extended with the reference TRBV5-5 and TRBJ2-5 proteins): DAGVTQSPTHLIKTRGQQVTLRCSPISGHKSVSWYQQVLGQGPQFIFQYYEKEERGRGNFPDRFSARQFPNYSSELNVNALLLGDSALYLCASSLESGQGLETQYFGPGTRLLVL.